This TCR beta chain appears in the sequencing data of a study of blood T cell repertoires in COVID-19. Study overall: Some COVID-19 samples were acute and others convalescent; all came from the United States, Italy and Spain.

Per germline, CDR1 LGHDT and CDR2 YNNKEL (reference sequence). The CDR3 spans 14 residues. Trimming shortened V by 4 bases and J by 7 bases, and 14 bases separated the two germline ends. Some clones are missing from TCRdb's copy, which holds only in-frame ones; the method was immunoSEQ multiplex PCR. The sample yields 86,000 or so clones, nearly 95% seen once. Material: peripheral blood. This TCR was sampled from a human donor with active COVID-19. The donor label of this sample is uncertain. The rearrangement links TRBV3-1 (or the pseudogene TRBV3-2) to TRBJ2-1; D is possibly TRBD2 (6 bases). CDR3 region: CASSPLGAGNEQFF. In nucleotides, the CDR3 is TGTGCCAGCAGCCCTCTAGGGGCGGGGAATGAGCAGTTCTTC.